These 24 T cell receptor beta chains originate from one sample sequenced in a study of T cells expressing NK-cell markers. TCRdb reprocessed the 5' RACE reads and keeps a single row for each CDR3 protein, giving no DNA. Its listing shows about 260,000 distinct CDR3 sequences. Material for sequencing was blood T cells: a sorted CD56 or NKG2C T cell subset, CD4+ or CD8+ T cells, or bulk PBMC T cells (not recorded which). Every receptor here comes from a man between 18 and 35 years old in good health.

CDR3 sequence: CASSIGDISTDTQYF. The gene calls are TRBV19 and TRBJ2-3; lacking DNA, the TRBD1 call made by TCRdb goes unchecked. Germline V gives CDR1 LNHDA, CDR2 SQIVND (reference sequence). The CDR3 is 15 amino acids.

The chain has TRBV3-1 and TRBJ2-1; TCRdb proposes TRBD1, but this gene call is untestable without DNA. The CDR3 sequence is 14 residues long. Germline V gene lookup returns CDR1 LGHDT and CDR2 YNNKEL (reference sequence). CDR3 amino acids: CASSQVQGLRGQFF.

This chain connects TRBV12-3 or TRBV12-4 to TRBJ2-1. The CDR3 consists of 13 residues. CDR3 loop: CASSSDSYNEQFF.

The rearrangement links TRBV20-1 to TRBJ1-4; checking the TCRdb D call of TRBD1 is not possible without DNA. Germline CDR1 is DFQATT and CDR2 is SNEGSKA (reference sequence). This CDR3 has 13 amino acids. The CDR3 region is CSARDGPGGKLFF.

The J gene is TRBJ2-3, the V gene TRBV20-1. This CDR3 contains 14 residues. Germline V gene data show CDR1 as DFQATT and CDR2 as SNEGSKA (reference sequence). CDR3 sequence: CSALVGRGVNTQYF.

The rearrangement uses TRBV10-3 and TRBJ2-1; TCRdb names TRBD1, which stays unverified in the absence of DNA. The CDR3 length is 20 residues. The germline CDR1 and CDR2 sequences are ENHRY and SYGVKD. The CDR3 is CAISERGGAGGISSYNEQFF.

The chain employs TRBV5-4 and TRBJ2-3; TCRdb gives TRBD2 as the D gene, but with no DNA this cannot be confirmed. The germline gives CDR1 SGHNT, CDR2 YYREEE (reference sequence). This CDR3 spans 17 amino acids. CDR3 in amino acids: CASSPPEDSGSTDTQYF.

This rearrangement joins TRBV5-1 to TRBJ1-1. Germline CDR1 is SGHRS and CDR2 is YFSETQ. This CDR3 has 13 residues. CDR3 sequence reads: CASSSTTLGEAFF.

CDR3 in amino acids: CASSYLGSYNEQFF. This rearrangement joins TRBV6-2 or TRBV6-3 to TRBJ2-1. Germline V gives CDR1 MNHEY, CDR2 SVGEGT. The CDR3 runs to 14 residues.

This chain connects TRBV6-1 to TRBJ2-3; TCRdb indicates TRBD2, and absent DNA this call remains unverified. The CDR3 covers 18 residues. Per germline, CDR1 MNHNS and CDR2 SASEGT. CDR3 loop: CASRRITKRPSDTDTQYF.

The CDR3 region is CSATGPGNEQFF. The chain carries TRBV20-1 and TRBJ2-1; TCRdb gives TRBD1 as the D gene, but with no DNA this cannot be confirmed. CDR3 length: 12 residues. The germline V gene encodes CDR1 DFQATT and CDR2 SNEGSKA (reference sequence).

The chain couples TRBV5-1 to TRBJ2-3; the TRBD2 assignment by TCRdb is unverifiable without DNA. The CDR3 sequence is 14 residues long. Germline-derived CDR1 and CDR2 are SGHRS and YFSETQ. CDR3 amino acids: CASGEVVGPDTQYF.

The genes are TRBV29-1 and TRBJ2-1; the D call of TRBD2 rests on TCRdb alone, since no DNA is present to check it. The length of the CDR3 is 13 residues. Germline V gene lookup returns CDR1 SQVTM and CDR2 ANQGSEA. CDR3 loop: CSGVSGRSDEQFF.

The rearrangement uses TRBV3-1 and TRBJ2-2; TCRdb picks TRBD1, but there is no DNA to check that call. Per germline, CDR1 LGHDT and CDR2 YNNKEL (reference sequence). CDR3 length equals 14 residues. CDR3 region: CASSTTGFNGELFF.

This rearrangement joins TRBV4-3 to TRBJ2-4; TCRdb's D call of TRBD1 is untestable without DNA. This CDR3 region has 15 residues. Germline V CDR1 and CDR2: LGHNA, YSLEER. The CDR3 is CASSQNRGSKNIQYF.

The chain employs TRBV5-1 and TRBJ2-3; the TCRdb D gene call, TRBD2, has no DNA to confirm it. Germline assignment: CDR1 SGHRS and CDR2 YFSETQ. The length of the CDR3 is 17 residues. CDR3 protein: CASSLGFGAVSTDTQYF.

V is TRBV9 and J is TRBJ2-7. Germline loops: CDR1 SGDLS, CDR2 YYNGEE. The CDR3 length is 14 residues. CDR3 sequence: CASSVGQQSYEQYF.

This chain links TRBV12-3 or TRBV12-4 with TRBJ2-1. CDR3 length: 18 amino acids. The CDR3: CASSLDGGQRGSYNEQFF.

The rearrangement links TRBV5-1 to TRBJ2-1. Germline assignment: CDR1 SGHRS and CDR2 YFSETQ. The CDR3 is 13 residues long. The CDR3 here is CASSFSVNNEQFF.

This rearrangement joins TRBV18 to TRBJ2-3; TCRdb gives TRBD1 as the D gene, but with no DNA this cannot be confirmed. Germline loops: CDR1 KGHSH, CDR2 LQKENI. This CDR3 comprises 12 residues. CDR3 loop: CASSAPADTQYF. The entire variable domain, with the rest obtained from reference TRBV18 and TRBJ2-3, is as follows: NAGVMQNPRHLVRRRGQEARLRCSPMKGHSHVYWYRQLPEEGLKFMVYLQKENIIDESGMPKERFSAEFPKEGPSILRIQQVVRGDSAAYFCASSAPADTQYFGPGTRLTVL.

The rearrangement uses TRBV7-8 and TRBJ2-1; TCRdb outputs TRBD1, but without DNA this stays unchecked. Looked up from germline, CDR1 is SGHVS and CDR2 is FQNEAQ. This CDR3 comprises 16 residues. CDR3 residues: CASSPSGTGLDNEQFF.

V is TRBV2 and J is TRBJ2-1; TCRdb's D call, TRBD2, is unchecked because there is no DNA. The CDR3 sequence is 15 residues long. The germline V gene encodes CDR1 SNHLY and CDR2 FYNNEI. CDR3 region: CASSESVDGGNEQFF.

V is TRBV7-2 and J is TRBJ2-1; TCRdb gives TRBD1 as the D gene, but with no DNA this cannot be confirmed. This CDR3 has 15 residues. The germline V gene has CDR1 SGHTA and CDR2 FQGNSA. The CDR3 reads CASSPQGARYNEQFF.

V gene TRBV6-1 combines with J gene TRBJ2-6; as DNA is missing, the TRBD1 call by TCRdb cannot be tested. This CDR3 comprises 18 residues. The germline V gene has CDR1 MNHNS and CDR2 SASEGT. CDR3 region: CASSKRQGVSSGANVLTF.